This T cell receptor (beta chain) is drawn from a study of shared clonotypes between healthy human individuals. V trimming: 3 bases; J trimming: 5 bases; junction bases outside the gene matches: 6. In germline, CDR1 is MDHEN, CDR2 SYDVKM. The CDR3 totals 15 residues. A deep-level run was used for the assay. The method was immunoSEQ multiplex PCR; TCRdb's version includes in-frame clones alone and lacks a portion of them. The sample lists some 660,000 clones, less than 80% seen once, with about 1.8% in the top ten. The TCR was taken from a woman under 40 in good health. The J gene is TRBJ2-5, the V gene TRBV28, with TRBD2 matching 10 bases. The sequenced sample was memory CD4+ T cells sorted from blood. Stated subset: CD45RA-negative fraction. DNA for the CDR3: TGTGCCAGCAGTTTCCCTAGCGGGAGTGGTGAGACCCAGTACTTC. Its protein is CASSFPSGSGETQYF.